The 10 T cell receptor beta chains listed next were all sequenced from one sample in a study of blood T cell repertoires in COVID-19 (TCRdb year 2020). The library came from the immunoSEQ multiplex PCR assay. TCRdb retrieved this table from immuneACCESS and kept in-frame rearrangements only. Not all clones are present; in checked studies, unresolved V genes account for under half, and no reason is known for the remainder. The sample table shows approximately 180,000 clones, and 76% are seen once. The ten most abundant clones make up 17% of the sample. Sequencing was done on a sample of PBMCs or T cells enriched from blood (not recorded which). The receptors shown here come from a woman aged 50 to 60 with acute COVID-19.

The chain couples TRBV5-1 to TRBJ2-3; 11 nucleotides line up with TRBD1. This CDR3 contains 15 residues. With 7 bases clipped from V and 3 bases from J, the junction kept 7 bases outside the gene matches. Per germline, CDR1 SGHRS and CDR2 YFSETQ. The chain's CDR3 is CASGQGAGGTDTQYF. The CDR3 nucleotides read TGCGCCAGCGGACAGGGGGCGGGCGGGACAGATACGCAGTATTTT.

The chain is built from TRBV28 and TRBJ1-1; D remains ambiguous. Per the germline V gene, CDR1 is MDHEN and CDR2 is SYDVKM. The V end was cut by 4 bases, the J end by 1 base, with 4 bases between. The CDR3 extends over 12 amino acids. The DNA of the CDR3 is TGTGCCAGCAGTTCCCAGAACACTGAAGCTTTCTTT. This translates into CASSSQNTEAFF.

This clone was detected a few times. The chain is built from TRBV5-1 and TRBJ2-1; 7 bases agree with TRBD1. Germline V lookup: CDR1 SGHRS, CDR2 YFSETQ. The CDR3 spans 17 residues. Unmatched junction bases numbered 15, after V lost 4 bases and J lost 5 bases. The CDR3 nucleotides are TGCGCCAGCAGCACGAAAGGGGGCCGTAATTTCGACAATGAGCAGTTCTTC. This translates into CASSTKGGRNFDNEQFF.

This clone appeared a few times. This chain connects TRBV5-1 to TRBJ2-7, with D possibly being TRBD1 (6 bases). Trimming removed 0 bases from V and 3 bases from J, with 13 bases in between. Germline lookup yields CDR1 SGHRS and CDR2 YFSETQ. CDR3 length equals 15 residues. The CDR3 nucleotides read TGCGCCAGCAGCTTGGGTCATCGGGACATCTACGAGCAGTACGTC. This sequence encodes CASSLGHRDIYEQYV.

V usage is TRBV9 and J usage is TRBJ2-2, with 11 nucleotides matching TRBD2. From germline, CDR1 is SGDLS and CDR2 YYNGEE. The CDR3 is 17 residues long. Trimming cost V 4 bases and J 4 bases; bases outside gene matches: 9. The CDR3 is CASSFTRLAGSTGELFF. The CDR3 DNA is TGTGCCAGCAGCTTTACTCGACTAGCGGGGAGCACCGGGGAGCTGTTTTTT.

The chain carries TRBV29-1 and TRBJ1-1; 9 bases align to TRBD1. The CDR3 spans 13 residues. Germline V lookup: CDR1 SQVTM, CDR2 ANQGSEA. The V and J ends lost 7 bases and 3 bases, in that order; junction bases with no gene match: 6. CDR3: CSADRGWDTEAFF. CDR3 nucleotides: TGCAGCGCGGACAGGGGTTGGGACACTGAAGCTTTCTTT.

This chain uses TRBV7-2 with TRBJ1-5; 7 bases fit TRBD1. Germline V lookup: CDR1 SGHTA, CDR2 FQGNSA. With V trimmed by 5 bases and J by 7 bases, 5 bases remained unmatched. CDR3 size: 13 residues. CDR3 loop: CASSKGARQPQHF. For the CDR3, the DNA is TGTGCCAGCAGCAAGGGGGCCCGACAGCCCCAGCATTTT.

The chain combines TRBV6-6 with TRBJ1-3; TRBD1 is a possible D gene (6 bases). Trimming took 5 bases from V and 2 from J, leaving 16 bases between them. The CDR3 is made up of 16 amino acids. Germline lookup yields CDR1 MNHNY and CDR2 SVGAGI (reference sequence). Here the CDR3 DNA reads TGTGCCAGCAGTCAACAGGGTCTTAGGGCTGGAAACACCATATATTTT. Amino acid sequence: CASSQQGLRAGNTIYF.

The chain is built from TRBV6-5 and TRBJ1-2, with D possibly being TRBD1 (6 bases). V lost 0 bases and J 2 bases, leaving 10 bases between the germline ends. The CDR3 has 15 residues. Germline V gene data show CDR1 as MNHEY and CDR2 as SVGAGI. Here the CDR3 reads CASSYSRQGNYGYTF. CDR3 DNA: TGTGCCAGCAGTTACTCGCGGCAGGGGAACTATGGCTACACCTTC.

This clone was recorded many times. The chain couples TRBV27 to TRBJ2-1; TRBD1 agrees at 9 bases. The germline V gene has CDR1 MNHEY and CDR2 SMNVEV (reference sequence). Losses at the gene ends were 5 bases for V and 7 bases for J; bases not matched to a gene: 9. This CDR3 comprises 15 residues. CDR3 residues: CASSPFQGQGNEQFF. The DNA for the CDR3 is TGTGCCAGCAGTCCTTTCCAGGGACAGGGTAATGAGCAGTTCTTC.